This paragraph covers one T cell receptor (beta chain) sequence. Its antigen is as yet unknown. The entry originates in a study of PD-1 blockade in mismatch repair-deficient tumors. Study-level findings and limits: Tumor-resident clones, often absent from pretreatment blood, expanded after pembrolizumab and then contracted.

Assay: immunoSEQ multiplex PCR; the TCRdb copy retains only in-frame clones and omits some. Of under 95,000 clones in the sample, approximately 81% were seen once. PCR or immunohistochemistry showed mismatch repair deficiency in every enrolled patient. TCR sequencing covered a few patients who responded to pembrolizumab. The V gene's germline CDR1 is SGHAT and CDR2 FQNNGV. V lost 4 bases to trimming and J lost 3 bases, with 9 bases between them. The CDR3 extends over 13 amino acids. Sample: peripheral blood, taken 12 weeks after starting pembrolizumab. The receptor's source is an adult with mismatch repair-deficient cancer. The chain couples TRBV11-2 to TRBJ2-5; D is unresolved. CDR3 DNA sequence: TGTGCCAGCAGCTCTCCTCCCGAAGAGACCCAGTACTTC. Its protein product is CASSSPPEETQYF.